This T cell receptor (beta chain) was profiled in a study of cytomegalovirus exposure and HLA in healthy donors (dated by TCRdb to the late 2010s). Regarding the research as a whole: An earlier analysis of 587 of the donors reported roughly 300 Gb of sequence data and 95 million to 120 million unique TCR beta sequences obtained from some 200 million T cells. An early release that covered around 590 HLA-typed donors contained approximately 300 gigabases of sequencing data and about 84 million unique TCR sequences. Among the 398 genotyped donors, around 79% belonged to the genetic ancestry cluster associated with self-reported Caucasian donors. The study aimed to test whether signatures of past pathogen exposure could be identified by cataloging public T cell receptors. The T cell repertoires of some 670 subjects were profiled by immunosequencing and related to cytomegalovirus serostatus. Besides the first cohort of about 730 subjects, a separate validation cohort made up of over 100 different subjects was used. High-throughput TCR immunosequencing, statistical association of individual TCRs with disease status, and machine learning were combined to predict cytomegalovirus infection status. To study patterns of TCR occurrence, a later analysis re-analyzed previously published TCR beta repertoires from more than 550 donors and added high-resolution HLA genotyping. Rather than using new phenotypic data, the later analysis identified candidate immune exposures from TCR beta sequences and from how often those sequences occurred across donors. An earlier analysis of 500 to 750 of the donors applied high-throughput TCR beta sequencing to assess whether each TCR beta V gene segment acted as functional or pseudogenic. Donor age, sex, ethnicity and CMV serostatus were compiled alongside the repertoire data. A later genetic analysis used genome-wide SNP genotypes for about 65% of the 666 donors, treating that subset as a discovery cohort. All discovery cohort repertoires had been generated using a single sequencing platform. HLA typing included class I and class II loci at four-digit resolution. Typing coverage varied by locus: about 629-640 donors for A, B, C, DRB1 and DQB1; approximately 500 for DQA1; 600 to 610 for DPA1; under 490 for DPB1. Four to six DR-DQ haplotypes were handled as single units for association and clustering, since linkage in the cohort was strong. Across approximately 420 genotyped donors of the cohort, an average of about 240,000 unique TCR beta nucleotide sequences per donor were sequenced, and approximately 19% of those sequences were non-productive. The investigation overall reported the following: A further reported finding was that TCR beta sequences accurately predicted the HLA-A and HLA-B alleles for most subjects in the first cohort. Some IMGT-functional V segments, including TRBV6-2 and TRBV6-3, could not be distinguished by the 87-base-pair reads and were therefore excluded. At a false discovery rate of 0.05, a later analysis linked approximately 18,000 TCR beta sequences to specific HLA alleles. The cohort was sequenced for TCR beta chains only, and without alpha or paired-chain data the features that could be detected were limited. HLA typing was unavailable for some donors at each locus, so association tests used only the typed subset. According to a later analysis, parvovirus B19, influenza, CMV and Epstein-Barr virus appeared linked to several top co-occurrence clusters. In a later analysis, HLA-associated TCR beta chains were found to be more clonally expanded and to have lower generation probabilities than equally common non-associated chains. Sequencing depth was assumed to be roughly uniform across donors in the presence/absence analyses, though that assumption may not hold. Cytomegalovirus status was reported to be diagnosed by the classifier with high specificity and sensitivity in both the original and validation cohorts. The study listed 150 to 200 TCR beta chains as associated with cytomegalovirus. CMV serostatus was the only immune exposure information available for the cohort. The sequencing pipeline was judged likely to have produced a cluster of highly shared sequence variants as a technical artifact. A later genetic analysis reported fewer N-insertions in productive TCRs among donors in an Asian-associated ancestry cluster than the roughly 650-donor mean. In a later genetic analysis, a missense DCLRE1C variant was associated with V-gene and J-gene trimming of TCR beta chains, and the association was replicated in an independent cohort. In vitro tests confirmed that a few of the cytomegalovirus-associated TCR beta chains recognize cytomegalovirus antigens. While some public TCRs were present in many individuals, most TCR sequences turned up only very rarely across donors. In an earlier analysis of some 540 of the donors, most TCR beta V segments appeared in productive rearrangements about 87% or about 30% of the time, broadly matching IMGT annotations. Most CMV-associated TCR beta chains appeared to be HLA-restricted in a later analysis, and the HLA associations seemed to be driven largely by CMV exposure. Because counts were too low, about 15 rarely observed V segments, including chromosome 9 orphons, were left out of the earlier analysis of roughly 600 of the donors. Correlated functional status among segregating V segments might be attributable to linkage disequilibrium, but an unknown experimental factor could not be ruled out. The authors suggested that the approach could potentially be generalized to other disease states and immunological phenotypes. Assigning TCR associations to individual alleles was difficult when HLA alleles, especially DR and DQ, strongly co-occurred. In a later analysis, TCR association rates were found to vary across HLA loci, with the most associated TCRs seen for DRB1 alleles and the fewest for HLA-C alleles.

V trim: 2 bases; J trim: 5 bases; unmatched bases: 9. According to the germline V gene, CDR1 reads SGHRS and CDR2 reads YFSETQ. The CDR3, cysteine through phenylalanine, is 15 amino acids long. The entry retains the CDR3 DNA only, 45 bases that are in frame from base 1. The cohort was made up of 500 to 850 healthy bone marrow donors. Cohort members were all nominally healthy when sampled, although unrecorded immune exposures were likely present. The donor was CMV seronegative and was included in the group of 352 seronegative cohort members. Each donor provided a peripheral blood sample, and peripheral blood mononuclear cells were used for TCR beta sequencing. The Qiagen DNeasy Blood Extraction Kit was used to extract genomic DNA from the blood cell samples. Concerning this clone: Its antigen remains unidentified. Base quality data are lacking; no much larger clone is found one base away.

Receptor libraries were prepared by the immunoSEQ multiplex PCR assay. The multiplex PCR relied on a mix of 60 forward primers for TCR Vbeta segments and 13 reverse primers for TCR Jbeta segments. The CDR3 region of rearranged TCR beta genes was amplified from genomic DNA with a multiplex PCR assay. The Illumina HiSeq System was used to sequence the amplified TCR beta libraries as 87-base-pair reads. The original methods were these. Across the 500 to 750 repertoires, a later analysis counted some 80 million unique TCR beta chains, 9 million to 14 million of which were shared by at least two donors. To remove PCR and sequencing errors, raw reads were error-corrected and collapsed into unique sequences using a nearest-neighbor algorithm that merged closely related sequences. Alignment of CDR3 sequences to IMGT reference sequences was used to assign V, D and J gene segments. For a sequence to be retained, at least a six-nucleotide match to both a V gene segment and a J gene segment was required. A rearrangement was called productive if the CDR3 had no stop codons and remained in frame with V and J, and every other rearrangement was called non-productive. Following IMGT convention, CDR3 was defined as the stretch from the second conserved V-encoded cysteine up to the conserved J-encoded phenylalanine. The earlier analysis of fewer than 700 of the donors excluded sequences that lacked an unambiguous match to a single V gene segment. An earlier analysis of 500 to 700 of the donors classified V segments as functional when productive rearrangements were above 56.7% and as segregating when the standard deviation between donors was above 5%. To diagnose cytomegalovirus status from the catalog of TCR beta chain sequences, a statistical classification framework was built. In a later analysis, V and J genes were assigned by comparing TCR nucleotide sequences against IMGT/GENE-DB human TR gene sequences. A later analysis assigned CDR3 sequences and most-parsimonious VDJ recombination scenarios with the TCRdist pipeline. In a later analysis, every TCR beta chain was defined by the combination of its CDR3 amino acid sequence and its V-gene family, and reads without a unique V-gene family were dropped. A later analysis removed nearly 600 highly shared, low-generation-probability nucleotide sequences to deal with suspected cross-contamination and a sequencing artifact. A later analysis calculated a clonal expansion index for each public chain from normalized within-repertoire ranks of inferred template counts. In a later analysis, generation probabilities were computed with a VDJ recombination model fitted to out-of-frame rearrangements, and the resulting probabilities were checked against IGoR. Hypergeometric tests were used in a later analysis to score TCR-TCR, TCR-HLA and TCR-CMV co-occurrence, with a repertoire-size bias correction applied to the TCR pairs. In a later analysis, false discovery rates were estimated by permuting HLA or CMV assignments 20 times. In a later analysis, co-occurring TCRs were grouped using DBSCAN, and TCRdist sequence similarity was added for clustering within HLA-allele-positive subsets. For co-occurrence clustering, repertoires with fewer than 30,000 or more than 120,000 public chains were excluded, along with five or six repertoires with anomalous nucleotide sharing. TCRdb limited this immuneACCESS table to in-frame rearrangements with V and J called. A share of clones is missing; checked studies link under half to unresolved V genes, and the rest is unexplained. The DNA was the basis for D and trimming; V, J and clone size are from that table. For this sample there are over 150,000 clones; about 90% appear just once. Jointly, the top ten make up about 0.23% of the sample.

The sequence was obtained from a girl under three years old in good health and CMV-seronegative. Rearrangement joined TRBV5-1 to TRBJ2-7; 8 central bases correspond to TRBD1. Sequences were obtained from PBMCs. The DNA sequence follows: TGCGCCAGCAGCTTCAGTTGGACAGGGCCCCACGAGCAGTACTTC. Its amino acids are CASSFSWTGPHEQYF.